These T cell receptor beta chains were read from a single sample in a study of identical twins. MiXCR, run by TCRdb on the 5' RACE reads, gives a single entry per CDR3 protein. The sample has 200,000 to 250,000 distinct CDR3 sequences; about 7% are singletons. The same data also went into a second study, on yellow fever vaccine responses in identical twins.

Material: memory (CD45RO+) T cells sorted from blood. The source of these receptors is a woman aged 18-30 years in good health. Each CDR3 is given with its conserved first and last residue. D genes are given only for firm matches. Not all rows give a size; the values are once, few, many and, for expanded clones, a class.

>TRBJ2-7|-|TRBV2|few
CASSAPGGPEQYF
TGTGCCAGCAGCGCACCTGGGGGTCCCGAGCAGTACTTC
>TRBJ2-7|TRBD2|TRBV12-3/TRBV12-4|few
CASSLGTSGRTYEQYF
TGTGCCAGCAGTTTAGGCACTAGCGGGAGGACCTACGAGCAGTACTTC
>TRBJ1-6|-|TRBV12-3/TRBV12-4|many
CASSDTGTPEPLHF
TGTGCCAGCAGTGATACCGGGACGCCGGAACCCCTCCACTTT
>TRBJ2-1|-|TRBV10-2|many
CASSEPNTHQHSYNEQFF
TGCGCCAGCAGTGAGCCGAATACCCATCAGCACTCCTACAATGAGCAGTTCTTC
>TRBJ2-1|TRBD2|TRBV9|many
CASSLGTSGGLYNEQFF
TGTGCCAGCAGCCTAGGGACTAGCGGGGGCCTATACAATGAGCAGTTCTTC
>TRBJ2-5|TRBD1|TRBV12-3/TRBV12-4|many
CASSLGSTGTGETQYF
TGTGCCAGCAGTTTAGGCTCCACCGGGACAGGAGAGACCCAGTACTTC
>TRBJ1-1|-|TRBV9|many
CASSVASLGGTTEAFF
TGTGCCAGCAGCGTAGCGTCCCTGGGGGGGACCACTGAAGCTTTCTTT
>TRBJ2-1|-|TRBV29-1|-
CSVDKVGGEGIF
TGCAGCGTTGATAAGGTGGGAGGCGAGGGGATCTTC
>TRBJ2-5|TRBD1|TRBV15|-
CATSDPRDRGRETQYF
TGTGCCACCAGCGACCCTCGGGACAGGGGGCGAGAGACCCAGTACTTC
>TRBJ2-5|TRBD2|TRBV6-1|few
CATRLAGEETQYF
TGTGCCACCCGCCTAGCGGGAGAAGAGACCCAGTACTTC
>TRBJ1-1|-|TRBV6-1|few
CASSEAQRSGKAEAFF
TGTGCCAGCAGTGAAGCGCAGAGGTCAGGGAAAGCTGAAGCTTTCTTT
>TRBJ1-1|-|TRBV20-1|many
CSANGFSQNTEAFF
TGCAGTGCTAATGGGTTTTCCCAGAACACTGAAGCTTTCTTT
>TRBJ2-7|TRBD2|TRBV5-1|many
CASSLTTSGYEQYF
TGCGCCAGCAGCTTGACAACTAGCGGCTACGAGCAGTACTTC
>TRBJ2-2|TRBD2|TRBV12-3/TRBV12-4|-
CACSLAPLAGLNTGELFF
TGTGCCTGCAGTTTAGCGCCGTTAGCGGGGCTTAACACCGGGGAGCTGTTTTTT
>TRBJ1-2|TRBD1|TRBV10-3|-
CAISESPSDRGGYTF
TGTGCCATCAGTGAGTCGCCTTCGGACAGGGGTGGCTACACCTTC
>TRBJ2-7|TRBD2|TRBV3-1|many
CASSFRGEFRGEQYF
TGTGCCAGCAGTTTCCGGGGGGAATTCCGTGGGGAGCAGTACTTC
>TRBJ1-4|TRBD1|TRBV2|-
CASIPGQPTNEKLFF
TGTGCCAGCATACCGGGACAGCCAACTAATGAAAAACTGTTTTTT
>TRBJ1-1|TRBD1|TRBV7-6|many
CASSLYRGTEAFF
TGTGCCAGCAGCTTATACAGGGGCACTGAAGCTTTCTTT
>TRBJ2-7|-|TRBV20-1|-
CSARVPASYEQYF
TGCAGTGCTAGAGTTCCGGCCTCCTACGAGCAGTACTTC
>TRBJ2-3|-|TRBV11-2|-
CASRHLDGTDTQYF
TGTGCCAGCAGGCATCTGGACGGCACAGATACGCAGTATTTT
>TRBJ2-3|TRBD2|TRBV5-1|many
CASNNSGFSSTDTQYF
TGCGCCAGCAATAATAGCGGGTTCTCTAGCACAGATACGCAGTATTTT
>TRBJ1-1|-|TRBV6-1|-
CASSLGPSGNTEAFF
TGTGCCAGCAGTCTCGGACCGTCGGGGAACACTGAAGCTTTCTTT
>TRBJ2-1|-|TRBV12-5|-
CASGLEAGSYEQFF
TGTGCTAGTGGTTTGGAAGCAGGGAGCTATGAGCAGTTCTTC
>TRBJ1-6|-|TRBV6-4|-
CATRRGSPLHF
TGTGCCACCCGAAGGGGGTCACCCCTCCACTTT
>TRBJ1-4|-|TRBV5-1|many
CASSPTNNEKLFF
TGCGCCAGCAGCCCTACAAATAATGAAAAACTGTTTTTT
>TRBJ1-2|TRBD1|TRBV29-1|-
CSVWDRGLFVGYGYTF
TGCAGCGTTTGGGACAGGGGGCTGTTCGTTGGGTATGGCTACACCTTC
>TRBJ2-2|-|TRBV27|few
CASSPRGRLNTGELFF
TGTGCCAGCAGTCCCCGGGGCAGGCTCAACACCGGGGAGCTGTTTTTT
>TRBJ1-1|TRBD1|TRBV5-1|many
CASSAQGGTEAFF
TGCGCCAGCAGCGCTCAGGGGGGAACTGAAGCTTTCTTT